This section outlines one TCR beta chain sequence together with its context. Sequencing used immunoSEQ multiplex PCR; TCRdb keeps in-frame clones, though not all of them. Of 150,000 to 200,000 clones in the sample, about 94% were seen once. The data stem from a study of control samples from healthy donors and cancer patients. The CDR3 contains 19 residues. The V gene end was trimmed by 1 base and the J gene end by 4 bases; junction bases not matched to a gene: 11. The germline CDR1 and CDR2 sequences are KGHSH and LQKENI. The V call is TRBV18, the J call TRBJ2-2; TRBD1 matches 11 bases. The sequencing sample was made of blood. This sequence originates from a woman aged 35 to 49 in good health. CDR3 bases: TGTGCCAGCTCACCACTCGGCCAAGGACAGGGGGCGAGCACCGGGGAGCTGTTTTTT. This translates into CASSPLGQGQGASTGELFF.